This paragraph reports one TCR beta chain. CDR1 and CDR2 from the germline V gene are KGHDR and SFDVKD. Trimming took off 1 base at V and 7 bases at J, with 12 bases between the two ends. CDR3 length: 14 residues. TCRdb reprocessed the RT-PCR reads via MiXCR and lists one record per CDR3 protein. The sample contains roughly 960,000 distinct CDR3 sequences, about a sixth of which appear only once. The sample is drawn from a study of patients and donors after allogeneic stem cell transplantation. The rearrangement joins TRBV24-1 to TRBJ1-1, with a tentative D call TRBD1 (6 bases). This TCR was recovered from a human donor who was either an allogeneic HSCT recipient or a stem cell or donor lymphocyte infusion donor (not recorded which). It is not recorded whose cells these are; they may come from a transplant donor. The sample consisted of blood, either unsorted or a sorted T cell fraction (not recorded which). In DNA, the CDR3 is TGTGCCACCAGTGATTTACGGGACACAGGTGAAGCTTTCTTT. Protein: CATSDLRDTGEAFF.